The clone carrying this T cell receptor (beta chain) was detected ten times or more. Its antigen is currently unknown. This specimen comes from a study of T cells in Graves' hyperthyroidism and ophthalmopathy. Trimming left V 1 base short and J 4 bases short, with 13 bases between. This CDR3 region has 14 residues. Germline lookup yields CDR1 DFQATT and CDR2 SNEGSKA (reference sequence). Amplification targeted TCR beta CDR3 regions from RNA transcripts. The HTBI primer set drove a first-round RT-PCR of the TCR CDR3. From the multiplex PCR reads, TCRdb called clonotypes with MiXCR, one entry per CDR3 protein. The sample records a few hundred thousand distinct CDR3 sequences, over 10% being singletons. Study conclusions and caveats: Most expanded thyroid clonotypes above 0.001 also appeared in blood.

The TCR comes from a woman between 18 and 29 years old with Graves' hyperthyroidism. The chain recombines TRBV20-1 with TRBJ1-2; no reliable D call. The sequenced sample consisted of blood. The CDR3: CSARVQLQVYGYTF. CDR3 nucleotides: TGCAGTGCTAGAGTTCAGCTGCAGGTCTATGGCTACACCTTC.